These 22 T cell receptor beta chains originate from one sample sequenced in a study of Tregs in tolerant kidney transplant recipients. Profiled with immunoSEQ multiplex PCR; TCRdb holds only in-frame clones, not every one. The sample totals about 14,000 clones. Mixed chimerism was transient after nonmyeloablative marrow transplants from related graft donors. This specimen was CD8+ T cells from blood (PBMCs), taken 6 months after the transplant. All receptors derive from a human patient who received a combined kidney and bone marrow transplant. Some T cells may be supplied by the graft donor.

Turning to this clone: The read falls 3 residues short of the CDR3 end, and the missing part is taken from the germline J gene. J is TRBJ1-5 and V is TRBV7-8; D perhaps matches TRBD1 (5 bases). Germline CDR1 is SGHVS and CDR2 is FQNEAQ. The CDR3 has 15 residues. V was trimmed by 2 bases and J by 0 bases, leaving 8 bases between them. CDR3 bases read: TGTGCCAGCAGCTTAACGCAGGGTAGCAATCAGCCC. Protein product: CASSLTQGSNQP. The full-length CDR3 reads as CASSLTQGSNQPQHF. Filled out from reference TRBV7-8 and TRBJ1-5, the complete variable domain reads GAGVSQSPRYKVAKRGQDVALRCDPISGHVSLFWYQQALGQGPEFLTYFQNEAQLDKSGLPSDRFFAERPEGSVSTLKIQRTQQEDSAVYLCASSLTQGSNQPQHFGDGTRLSIL.

A word on this clone: The CDR3 extends 3 residues past the end of the read, so its final part is completed from the germline J gene. J is TRBJ2-7 and V is TRBV12-5; 7 nucleotides match TRBD1. The germline gives CDR1 LGHNT, CDR2 FRNRAP. Trimming took 6 bases from V and 2 from J; bases not matched to a gene: 13. The CDR3 runs 16 residues. CDR3 DNA (partial): TGTGCTAGTGGGACCAGGTTGGGACAGTTGCCCTACGAG. This codes for CASGTRLGQLPYE. The full CDR3 protein is CASGTRLGQLPYEQYF.

Details on this clone: The read ends 3 residues early relative to the CDR3; the germline J gene fills the gap. The chain joins TRBV18 to TRBJ1-2; 8 nucleotides line up with TRBD1. In germline, CDR1 is KGHSH, CDR2 LQKENI. This CDR3 has 13 residues. The sequenced part of the CDR3 DNA is TGTGCCAGCTCACCCGGGACAGGAGATACC. Translation gives CASSPGTGDT. From start to end, the CDR3 is CASSPGTGDTYTF.

Worth noting for this clone: The CDR3 end falls 3 residues outside the read, so it is completed with the germline J gene. V usage is TRBV2 and J usage is TRBJ1-6; 7 bases align to TRBD1. Unmatched junction bases numbered 3, after V lost 3 bases and J lost 7 bases. The CDR3 is made up of 14 amino acids. Germline CDR1 and CDR2: SNHLY and FYNNEI. The CDR3 bases that were read are TGTGCCAGCAGTGAGGGACAGACGAATTCACCC. This translates into CASSEGQTNSP. The entire CDR3 sequence reads CASSEGQTNSPLHF.

Of note for this clone: The read ends 3 residues early relative to the CDR3; the germline J gene fills the gap. J is TRBJ2-1 and V is TRBV13, with TRBD2 matching 8 bases. Germline lookup yields CDR1 PRHDT and CDR2 FYEKMQ (reference sequence). The CDR3 is 17 residues long. V trimming: 4 bases; J trimming: 0 bases; junction bases outside the gene matches: 8. The chain's CDR3 is CASSSYELAVSYNEQFF. Incomplete CDR3 DNA: TGTGCCAGCAGCTCTTACGAACTAGCGGTCTCCTACAATGAG. The complete variable domain, with remaining parts taken from reference TRBV13 and TRBJ2-1, reads AAGVIQSPRHLIKEKRETATLKCYPIPRHDTVYWYQQGPGQDPQFLISFYEKMQSDKGSIPDRFSAQQFSDYHSELNMSSLELGDSALYFCASSSYELAVSYNEQFFGPGTRLTVL.

Regarding this clone: Its ends do not fully match the called genes, so a read error is possible. The CDR3 region is CASSHLPRTGNTEAFF. The sequenced part of the CDR3 DNA is TGCGCCAGCAGCCATTTACCGCGGACAGGGAACACTGAA. The gene calls are TRBV4-2 and TRBJ1-1; 7 positions match TRBD1. The CDR3 goes on 3 residues after the read ends, and that part is filled in from the germline J gene. Germline-derived CDR1 and CDR2 are LGHNA and YNFKEQ. The CDR3 has 16 residues.

CDR3 amino acids: CASQRGETQYF. The sequenced part of the CDR3 DNA is TGTGCCAGTCAGAGGGGGGAGACC. The gene calls are TRBV5-6 and TRBJ2-5, with a weak D call TRBD1 (6 bases). The CDR3 extends 3 residues past the end of the read, so its final part is completed from the germline J gene. The CDR3 sequence is 11 residues long. V gave up 8 bases and J gave up 5 bases, with 10 bases separating them. In germline, CDR1 is SGHDT, CDR2 YYEEEE.

The sequenced part of the CDR3 DNA is TGCAGCGTTGAGCGACAGGGGTTAATAGTTGGGGCTGAG. Residues: CSVERQGLIVGAE. The entire CDR3 reads CSVERQGLIVGAEQFF. This chain uses TRBV29-1 with TRBJ2-1; TRBD1 matches at 8 bases. The read ends 3 residues shy of where the CDR3 ends; the end is completed using the germline J gene. V shed 3 bases, J shed 9 bases, and the junction held 16 bases outside the gene matches. The CDR3 runs to 16 residues. Germline CDR1 is SQVTM and CDR2 is ANQGSEA.

Concerning this clone: The DNA ends 3 residues before the CDR3 does, and the rest of the CDR3 is filled in from the germline J gene. The genes are TRBV7-2 and TRBJ2-7, with TRBD1 matching over 7 bases. The CDR3 totals 13 residues. Germline loops: CDR1 SGHTA, CDR2 FQGNSA. The junction had 3 bases not matched to a gene; V was cut back by 5 bases and J by 2 bases. Here the CDR3 reads CASSTGDPYEQYF. The sequenced part of the CDR3 DNA is TGTGCCAGCAGCACAGGGGACCCCTACGAG.

A word on this clone: The sequence runs out 3 residues before the end of the CDR3; the remainder is reconstructed from the germline J gene. The chain uses TRBV20-1 and TRBJ2-1; 11 bases line up with TRBD2. The CDR3 has 15 residues. Per germline, CDR1 DFQATT and CDR2 SNEGSKA (reference sequence). After removal of 3 bases from V and 9 bases from J, the junction contained 10 bases not matched to a gene. The CDR3 loop reads CSARVGTSGWGEQFF. The DNA read from the CDR3 is TGCAGTGCTAGGGTTGGGACTAGCGGTTGGGGTGAG.

About this clone itself: The read ends 3 residues before the CDR3 terminus; that terminus is restored from the germline J gene. This rearrangement joins TRBV11-2 to TRBJ2-1; the D gene is possibly TRBD2 (7 bases). The CDR3 totals 15 residues. The V gene's germline CDR1 is SGHAT and CDR2 FQNNGV. Trimming took off 5 bases at V and 3 bases at J, with 14 bases between the two ends. Incomplete CDR3 DNA: TGTGCCAGCAGCCGAGGGGGGGACGTCTACAATGAG. This sequence encodes CASSRGGDVYNE. The entire CDR3 protein is CASSRGGDVYNEQFF.

Regarding this clone: The read halts 3 residues ahead of the CDR3 end, with the missing end drawn from the germline J gene. V is TRBV19 and J is TRBJ1-5; 9 bases line up with TRBD1. Germline CDR1 is LNHDA and CDR2 is SQIVND (reference sequence). The V segment lost 5 bases and the J segment 7 bases; nucleotides outside the gene matches: 9. The CDR3 length is 15 residues. The CDR3 spells CASSPSTGGYQPQHF. CDR3 DNA (partial): TGTGCCAGTAGTCCCTCGACAGGGGGTTACCAGCCC.

Remarks on this clone: The junction does not match germline at one end; this may be a read error. The CDR3 extends 3 residues past the end of the read, so its final part is completed from the germline J gene. J is TRBJ2-1 and V is TRBV2, with a weak D call TRBD1 (6 bases). The germline V gene encodes CDR1 SNHLY and CDR2 FYNNEI. The length of the CDR3 is 14 residues. This CDR3 is CAGSGGQGVDEQFF. CDR3 bases read: TGTGCCGGCAGTGGGGGCCAGGGTGTGGATGAG. The whole variable domain, filled in from reference TRBV2 and TRBJ2-1, reads EPEVTQTPSHQVTQMGQEVILRCVPISNHLYFYWYRQILGQKVEFLVSFYNNEISEKSEIFDDQFSVERPDGSNFTLKIRSTKLEDSAMYFCAGSGGQGVDEQFFGPGTRLTVL.

Details on this clone: The read stops 3 residues short of the end of the CDR3; the missing end is completed from the germline J gene. V is TRBV30 and J is TRBJ2-1; 8 nucleotides match TRBD2. Trimming removed 3 bases from V and 7 bases from J; junction bases left unmatched: 11. CDR1 GTSNPN and CDR2 SVGIG come from the germline V gene (reference sequence). The CDR3 runs 15 residues. Here the CDR3 reads CAWRVGAGALNEQFF. CDR3 DNA, as far as it was read: TGTGCCTGGAGAGTGGGAGCGGGAGCTTTGAATGAG.

As for this clone: The CDR3 extends 3 residues past the end of the read, so its final part is completed from the germline J gene. The rearrangement links TRBV14 to TRBJ1-2; the D gene is possibly TRBD1 (5 bases). The CDR3 contains 14 residues. Trimming took off 4 bases at V and 3 bases at J, with 12 bases between the two ends. Per germline, CDR1 SGHDN and CDR2 FVKESK. The CDR3 sequence is CASSPGFSDYGYTF. CDR3 bases read: TGTGCCAGCAGCCCAGGGTTTTCAGACTATGGC. Complete variable domain (other parts from reference TRBV14 and TRBJ1-2): EAGVTQFPSHSVIEKGQTVTLRCDPISGHDNLYWYRRVMGKEIKFLLHFVKESKQDESGMPNNRFLAERTGGTYSTLKVQPAELEDSGVYFCASSPGFSDYGYTFGSGTRLTVV.

A word on this clone: The read ends 3 residues early relative to the CDR3; the germline J gene fills the gap. The chain is built from TRBV7-8 and TRBJ2-2; 12 positions match TRBD2. V trimming: 5 bases; J trimming: 5 bases; junction bases outside the gene matches: 3. This CDR3 has 15 amino acids. Germline assignment: CDR1 SGHVS and CDR2 FQNEAQ. The CDR3 bases that were read are TGTGCCAGCAGCCCGACTAGCGGGAGAACCGGGGAG. Its translation is CASSPTSGRTGE. The whole CDR3 protein is CASSPTSGRTGELFF. The entire variable domain, with the rest obtained from reference TRBV7-8 and TRBJ2-2, is as follows: GAGVSQSPRYKVAKRGQDVALRCDPISGHVSLFWYQQALGQGPEFLTYFQNEAQLDKSGLPSDRFFAERPEGSVSTLKIQRTQQEDSAVYLCASSPTSGRTGELFFGEGSRLTVL.

The CDR3 sequence is CSAKLTGLGNTIYF. Partial CDR3 DNA: TGCAGTGCTAAATTGACAGGGTTAGGAAACACC. The V and J genes are TRBV20-1 and TRBJ1-3, with 7 bases matching TRBD1. The CDR3 goes on 3 residues after the read ends, and that part is filled in from the germline J gene. CDR1 DFQATT and CDR2 SNEGSKA come from the germline V gene (reference sequence). The V segment lost 4 bases and the J segment 4 bases; nucleotides outside the gene matches: 7. CDR3 length: 14 amino acids.

A word on this clone: The read falls 3 residues short of the CDR3 end, and the missing part is taken from the germline J gene. This chain connects TRBV23-1 to TRBJ2-7; possibly TRBD1 for D (6 bases). TRBV23-1 is reported as an ORF; its role is uncertain. V lost 5 bases and J 0 bases, leaving 11 bases between the germline ends. This CDR3 comprises 14 residues. The CDR3 loop is CASSSRDTSYEQYF. CDR3 DNA, as far as it was read: TGCGCCAGCAGTTCCCGGGACACCTCCTACGAG.

On this clone itself: Read sequence stops 3 residues before the CDR3 end, and the germline J gene provides the missing end. V gene TRBV20-1 combines with J gene TRBJ2-7, with 9 bases identical to TRBD2. This CDR3 is built from 16 residues. The ends lost 0 bases at V and 0 bases at J; junction bases unmatched: 6. Germline lookup yields CDR1 DFQATT and CDR2 SNEGSKA (reference sequence). CDR3 loop: CSARDLLAGYSYEQYF. The sequenced CDR3 bases are TGCAGTGCTAGAGATCTGCTAGCGGGATACTCCTACGAG.

Points on this clone: The read finishes 3 residues shy of the CDR3 end, and the germline J gene is used to complete it. V and J are TRBV5-5 and TRBJ1-5; D gene uncertain. CDR3 length equals 14 residues. Trimming took off 2 bases at V and 6 bases at J, with 12 bases between the two ends. The germline V gene encodes CDR1 SGHKS and CDR2 YYEKEE (reference sequence). CDR3 DNA, as far as it was read: TGTGCCAGCAGCTTTGGTTCCCAGGTTCAGCCC. Protein sequence: CASSFGSQVQP. The whole CDR3 region reads CASSFGSQVQPQHF. Complete variable domain (other parts from reference TRBV5-5 and TRBJ1-5): DAGVTQSPTHLIKTRGQQVTLRCSPISGHKSVSWYQQVLGQGPQFIFQYYEKEERGRGNFPDRFSARQFPNYSSELNVNALLLGDSALYLCASSFGSQVQPQHFGDGTRLSIL.

Concerning this clone itself: The read comes to an end 3 residues before the CDR3 does, leaving the germline J gene to fill in the end. The chain joins TRBV5-1 to TRBJ2-1; D remains unclear. Germline CDR1 SGHRS, CDR2 YFSETQ. CDR3 length: 12 residues. The V end was cut by 2 bases, the J end by 5 bases, with 5 bases between. The CDR3 is CASSFQNNEQFF. The CDR3 DNA, read in part, is TGCGCCAGCAGCTTCCAGAACAATGAG.

About this clone itself: The CDR3 is cut off 3 residues early in the read; its end comes from the germline J gene. The chain combines TRBV10-1 with TRBJ1-1; D is perhaps TRBD1 (5 bases). The CDR3 is made up of 13 amino acids. The germline V gene has CDR1 WNHNN and CDR2 SYGVQD (reference sequence). V dropped 3 bases and J dropped 5 bases, with 10 bases sitting between them. The sequenced part of the CDR3 DNA is TGCGCCAGCAGTGATTTTGGGGGGACTGAA. Translating gives CASSDFGGTE. In full, the CDR3 is CASSDFGGTEAFF.